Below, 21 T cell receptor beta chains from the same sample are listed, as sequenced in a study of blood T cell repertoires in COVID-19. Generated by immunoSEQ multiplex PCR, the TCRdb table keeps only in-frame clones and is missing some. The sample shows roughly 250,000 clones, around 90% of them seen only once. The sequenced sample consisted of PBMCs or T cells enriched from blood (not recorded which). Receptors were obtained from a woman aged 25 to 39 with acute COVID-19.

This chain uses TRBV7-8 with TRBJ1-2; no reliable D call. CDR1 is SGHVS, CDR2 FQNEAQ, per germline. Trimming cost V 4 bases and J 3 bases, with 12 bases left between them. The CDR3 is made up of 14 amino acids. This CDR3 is CASSSARGDYGYTF. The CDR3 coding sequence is TGTGCCAGCAGCTCAGCCCGGGGAGACTATGGCTACACCTTC.

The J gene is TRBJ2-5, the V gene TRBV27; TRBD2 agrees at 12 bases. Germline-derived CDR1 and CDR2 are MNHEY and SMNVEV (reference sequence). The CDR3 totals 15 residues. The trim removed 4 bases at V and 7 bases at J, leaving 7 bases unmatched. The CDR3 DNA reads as TGTGCCAGCAGTTCTCTAGCGGGAGGGCCCGCGACCCAGTACTTC. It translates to CASSSLAGGPATQYF.

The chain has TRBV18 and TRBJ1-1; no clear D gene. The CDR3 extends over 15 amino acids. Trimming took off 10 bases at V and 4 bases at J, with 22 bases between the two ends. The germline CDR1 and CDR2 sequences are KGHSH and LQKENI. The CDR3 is CANSVDNSASTEAFF. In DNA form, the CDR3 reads TGTGCCAACTCCGTCGACAATTCTGCGTCCACTGAAGCTTTCTTT.

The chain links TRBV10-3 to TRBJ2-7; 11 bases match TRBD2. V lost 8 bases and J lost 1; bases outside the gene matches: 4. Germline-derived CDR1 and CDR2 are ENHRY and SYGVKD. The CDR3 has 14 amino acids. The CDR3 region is CAIPGTSGSYEQYF. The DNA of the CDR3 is TGTGCCATCCCCGGGACTAGCGGATCCTACGAGCAGTACTTC.

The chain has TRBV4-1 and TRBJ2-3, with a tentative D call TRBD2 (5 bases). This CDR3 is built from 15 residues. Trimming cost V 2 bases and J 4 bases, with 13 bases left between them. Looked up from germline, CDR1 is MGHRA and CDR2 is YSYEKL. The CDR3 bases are TGCGCCAGCAGCCAACAAGAGGGATCCGCAGATACGCAGTATTTT. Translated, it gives CASSQQEGSADTQYF.

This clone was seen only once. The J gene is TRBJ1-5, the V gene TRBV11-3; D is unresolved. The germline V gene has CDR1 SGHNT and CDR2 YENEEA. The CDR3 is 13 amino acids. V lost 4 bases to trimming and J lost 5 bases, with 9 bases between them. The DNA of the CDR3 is TGTGCCAGCAGCTCCGCGATGCATCAGCCCCAGCATTTT. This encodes CASSSAMHQPQHF.

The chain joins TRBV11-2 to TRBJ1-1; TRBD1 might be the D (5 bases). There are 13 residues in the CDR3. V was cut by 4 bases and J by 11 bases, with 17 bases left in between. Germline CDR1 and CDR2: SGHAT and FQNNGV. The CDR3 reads CASSSARELGAFF. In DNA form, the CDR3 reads TGTGCCAGCAGCTCCGCCAGGGAACTGGGGGCTTTCTTT.

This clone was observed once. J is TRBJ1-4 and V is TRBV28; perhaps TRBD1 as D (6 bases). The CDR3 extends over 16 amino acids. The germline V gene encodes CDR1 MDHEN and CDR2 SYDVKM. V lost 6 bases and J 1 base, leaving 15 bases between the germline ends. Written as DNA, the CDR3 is TGTGCCAGCAGCCTTCCCACAGGGATAACTAATGAAAAACTGTTTTTT. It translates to CASSLPTGITNEKLFF.

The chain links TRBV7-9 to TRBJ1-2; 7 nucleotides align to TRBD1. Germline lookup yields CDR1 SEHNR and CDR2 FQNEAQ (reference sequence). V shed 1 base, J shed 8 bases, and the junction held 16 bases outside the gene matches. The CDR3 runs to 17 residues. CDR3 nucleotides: TGTGCCAGCAGCTTAGTGGGACAACAGGGGTTGGAGCAGGGCTACACCTTC. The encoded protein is CASSLVGQQGLEQGYTF.

In nucleotides, the CDR3 is TGTGCCTGGAGGTTCGGAGGGGCTGATACCGGGGAGCTGTTTTTT. Its protein product is CAWRFGGADTGELFF. The V call is TRBV30, the J call TRBJ2-2, with TRBD2 as a possible D gene (6 bases). Per the germline V gene, CDR1 is GTSNPN and CDR2 is SVGIG (reference sequence). The V gene lost 3 bases and the J gene lost 5 bases, with 16 bases spanning the gap. CDR3 length equals 15 residues.

CDR3 sequence (DNA): TGTGCCAGCAGCGCAACAGGTATCAATCAGCCCCAGCATTTT. Amino acid sequence: CASSATGINQPQHF. V gene TRBV2 combines with J gene TRBJ1-5; possibly TRBD1 for D (5 bases). The length of the CDR3 is 14 residues. In germline, CDR1 is SNHLY, CDR2 FYNNEI. Between the trimmed V and J ends, which lost 6 bases and 3 bases, there was a span of 12 bases. Supplemented by reference TRBV2 and TRBJ1-5, the full variable domain reads EPEVTQTPSHQVTQMGQEVILRCVPISNHLYFYWYRQILGQKVEFLVSFYNNEISEKSEIFDDQFSVERPDGSNFTLKIRSTKLEDSAMYFCASSATGINQPQHFGDGTRLSIL.

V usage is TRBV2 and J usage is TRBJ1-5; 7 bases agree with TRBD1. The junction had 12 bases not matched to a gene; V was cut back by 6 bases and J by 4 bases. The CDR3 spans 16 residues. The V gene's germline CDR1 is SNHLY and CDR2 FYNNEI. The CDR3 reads CASRVTKDRENQPQHF. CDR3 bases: TGTGCCAGCAGAGTAACTAAAGACAGGGAAAATCAGCCCCAGCATTTT.

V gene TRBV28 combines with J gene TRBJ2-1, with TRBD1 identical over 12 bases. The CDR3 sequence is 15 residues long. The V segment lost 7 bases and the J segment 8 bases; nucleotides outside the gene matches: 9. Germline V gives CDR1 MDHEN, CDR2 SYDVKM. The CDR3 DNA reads TGTGCCAGCAATAGGGACAGGGGGCGTCGGGATGAGCAGTTCTTC. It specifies CASNRDRGRRDEQFF.

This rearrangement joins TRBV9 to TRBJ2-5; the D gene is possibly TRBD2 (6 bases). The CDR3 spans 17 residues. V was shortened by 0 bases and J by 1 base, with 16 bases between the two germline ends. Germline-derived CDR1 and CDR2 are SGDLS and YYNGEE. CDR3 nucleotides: TGTGCCAGCAGCGTAGGTATTAGCGGCCCATTCCAAGAGACCCAGTACTTC. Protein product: CASSVGISGPFQETQYF.

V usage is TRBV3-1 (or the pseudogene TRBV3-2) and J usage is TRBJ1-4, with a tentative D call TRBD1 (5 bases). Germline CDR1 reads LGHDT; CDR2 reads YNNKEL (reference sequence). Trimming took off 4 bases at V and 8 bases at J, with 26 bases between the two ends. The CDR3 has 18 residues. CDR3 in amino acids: CASSLLGSPAATEEKLFF. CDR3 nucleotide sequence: TGTGCCAGCAGCCTCCTCGGGTCCCCCGCTGCGACAGAGGAAAAACTGTTTTTT.

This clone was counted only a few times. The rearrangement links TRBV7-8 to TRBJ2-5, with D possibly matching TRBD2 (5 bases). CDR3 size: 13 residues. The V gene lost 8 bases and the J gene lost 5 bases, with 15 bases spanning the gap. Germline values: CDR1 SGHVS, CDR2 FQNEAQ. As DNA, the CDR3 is TGTGCCAGCGGCGAGCGGCGATCGGAGACCCAGTACTTC. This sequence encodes CASGERRSETQYF.

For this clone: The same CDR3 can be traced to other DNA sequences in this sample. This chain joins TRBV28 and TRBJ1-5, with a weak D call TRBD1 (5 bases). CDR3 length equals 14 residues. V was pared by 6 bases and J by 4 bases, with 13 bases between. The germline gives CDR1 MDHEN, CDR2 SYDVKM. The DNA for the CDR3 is TGTGCCAGCAGCCCCGACAGAGTGAATCAGCCCCAGCATTTT. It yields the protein CASSPDRVNQPQHF.

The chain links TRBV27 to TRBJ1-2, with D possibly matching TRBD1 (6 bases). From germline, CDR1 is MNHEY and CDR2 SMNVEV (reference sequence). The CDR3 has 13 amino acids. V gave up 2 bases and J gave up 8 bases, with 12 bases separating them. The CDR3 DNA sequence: TGTGCCAGCAGTTTACGGAAGGGACAAGGCTACACCTTC. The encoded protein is CASSLRKGQGYTF.

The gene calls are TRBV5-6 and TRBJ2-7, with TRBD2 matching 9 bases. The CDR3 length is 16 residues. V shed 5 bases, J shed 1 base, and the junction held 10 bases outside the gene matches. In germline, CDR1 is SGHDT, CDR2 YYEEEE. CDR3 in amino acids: CASRPSGGSFSYEQYF. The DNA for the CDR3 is TGTGCCAGCAGACCAAGCGGGGGGTCCTTTTCCTACGAGCAGTACTTC. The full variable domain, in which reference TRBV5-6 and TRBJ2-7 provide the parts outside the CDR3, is DAGVTQSPTHLIKTRGQQVTLRCSPKSGHDTVSWYQQALGQGPQFIFQYYEEEERQRGNFPDRFSGHQFPNYSSELNVNALLLGDSALYLCASRPSGGSFSYEQYFGPGTRLTVT.

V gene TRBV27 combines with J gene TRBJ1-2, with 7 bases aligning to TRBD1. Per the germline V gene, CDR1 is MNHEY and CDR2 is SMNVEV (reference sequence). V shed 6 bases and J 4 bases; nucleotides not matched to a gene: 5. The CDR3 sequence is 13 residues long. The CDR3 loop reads CASRGGIGYGYTF. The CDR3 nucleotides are TGTGCCAGCAGAGGGGGCATAGGCTATGGCTACACCTTC.

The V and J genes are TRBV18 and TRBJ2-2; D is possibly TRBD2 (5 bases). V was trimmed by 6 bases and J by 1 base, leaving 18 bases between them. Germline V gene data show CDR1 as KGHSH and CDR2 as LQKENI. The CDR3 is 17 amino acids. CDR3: CASSPAPSFGNTGELFF. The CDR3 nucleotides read TGTGCCAGCTCTCCAGCTCCTAGCTTTGGGAACACCGGGGAGCTGTTTTTT.